These 4 T cell receptor beta chains originate from one sample sequenced in a study of vaccination and CD4 T cells after COVID-19. Oncomine TCR Beta short-read sequencing was applied to DNA from cultured CD4+ T cells. TCRdb re-derived calls from the PCR reads in MiXCR, one entry per CDR3 protein. The profile shows 15,000 to 20,000 distinct CDR3 sequences, about 43% of them singletons. The antigens of these receptors remain unknown. Noted treatment: roughly 11-day PBMC culture with coronavirus spike peptide pools or control peptides (ViraFEST assay). The sample was CD4+ T cells from blood, cultured in vitro. These receptors were taken from a human donor who had recovered from COVID-19.

The chain has TRBV5-1 and TRBJ2-7; D is possibly TRBD2 (5 bases). Trimming cost V 2 bases and J 3 bases, with 18 bases left between them. Germline V gene lookup returns CDR1 SGHRS and CDR2 YFSETQ. This CDR3 spans 16 amino acids. For the CDR3, the DNA is TGCGCCAGCAGCTTTAGTGCGGGCACGAGTAGCTACGAGCAGTACTTC. This translates into CASSFSAGTSSYEQYF.

The V gene is TRBV7-9, the J gene TRBJ1-5; the match to TRBD1 covers 10 bases. V was pared by 4 bases and J by 5 bases, with 8 bases of the junction left unmatched. The germline gives CDR1 SEHNR, CDR2 FQNEAQ (reference sequence). This CDR3 region has 16 residues. The DNA of the CDR3 is TGTGCCAGCAGCTCCGGGGGGGACAGGGGATATCAGCCCCAGCATTTT. Translation gives CASSSGGDRGYQPQHF.

This clonotype showed up just a few times. The rearrangement links TRBV20-1 to TRBJ2-3; possible D gene TRBD1, 6 bases. CDR3 length: 18 residues. Germline values: CDR1 DFQATT, CDR2 SNEGSKA (reference sequence). Trimming left V 0 bases short and J 0 bases short, with 19 bases between. The CDR3 loop is CSARDPSGQDRSTDTQYF. CDR3 nucleotide sequence: TGCAGTGCTAGAGACCCCTCGGGACAAGACCGAAGCACAGATACGCAGTATTTT.

The chain has TRBV9 and TRBJ2-3, with 13 bases matching TRBD2. The CDR3 is 16 amino acids. Germline trimming cut 0 bases from V and 4 bases from J; bases unmatched to any gene: 2. Germline lookup yields CDR1 SGDLS and CDR2 YYNGEE. CDR3 protein: CASSVGLAGGSDTQYF. The CDR3 DNA sequence: TGTGCCAGCAGCGTAGGACTAGCGGGAGGTTCAGATACGCAGTATTTT.